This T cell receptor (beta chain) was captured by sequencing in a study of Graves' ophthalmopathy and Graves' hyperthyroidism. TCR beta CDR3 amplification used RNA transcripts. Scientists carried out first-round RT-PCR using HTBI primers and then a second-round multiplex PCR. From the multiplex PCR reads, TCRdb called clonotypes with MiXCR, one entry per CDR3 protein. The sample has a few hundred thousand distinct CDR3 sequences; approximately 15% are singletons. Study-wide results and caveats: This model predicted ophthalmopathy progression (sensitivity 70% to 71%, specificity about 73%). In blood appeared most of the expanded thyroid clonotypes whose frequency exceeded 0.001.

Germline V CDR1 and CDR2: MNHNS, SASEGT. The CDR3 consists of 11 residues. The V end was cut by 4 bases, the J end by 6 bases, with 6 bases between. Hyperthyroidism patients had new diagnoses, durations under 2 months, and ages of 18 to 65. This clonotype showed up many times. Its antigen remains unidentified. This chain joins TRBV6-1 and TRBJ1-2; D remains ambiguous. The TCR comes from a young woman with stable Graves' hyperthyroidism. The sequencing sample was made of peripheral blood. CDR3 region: CASSVQDGYTF. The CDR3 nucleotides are TGTGCCAGCAGTGTTCAGGATGGCTACACCTTC.